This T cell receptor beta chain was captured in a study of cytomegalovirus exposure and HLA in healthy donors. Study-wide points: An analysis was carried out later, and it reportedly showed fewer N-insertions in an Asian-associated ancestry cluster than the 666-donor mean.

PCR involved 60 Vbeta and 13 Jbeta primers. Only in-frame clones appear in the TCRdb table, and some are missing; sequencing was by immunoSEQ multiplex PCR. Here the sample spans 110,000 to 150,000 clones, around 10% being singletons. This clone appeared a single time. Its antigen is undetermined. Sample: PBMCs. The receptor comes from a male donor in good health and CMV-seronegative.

The CDR3 sequence is CASRPRGGPYEQYF. CDR3 in DNA: TGTGCCAGCAGGCCTCGCGGGGGACCCTACGAGCAGTACTTC. The chain uses TRBV5-6 and TRBJ2-5; 7 nucleotides align to TRBD2. TRBJ2-7 explains the end of the DNA better; the J call may be wrong. CDR3 length equals 14 residues. Germline V gene lookup returns CDR1 SGHDT and CDR2 YYEEEE.